Each of the 32 T cell receptor beta chains below was sequenced from the same sample in a study of memory CD4+ T cells and cytomegalovirus serostatus. Single viable CD3+CD4+CD8-CD45RO+ cells were sorted as the memory CD4+ T cells. Here immunoSEQ multiplex PCR was the method, and the copy in TCRdb shows in-frame clones only, minus some. Of about 82,000 clones in the sample, less than 90% are singletons; the top ten hold about 0.72%. Specimen: memory CD4+ T cells from blood. The receptor set was obtained from an adult in good health and CMV-seronegative.

CDR3 in amino acids: CASSKTFRRYGYTF. In nucleotides, the CDR3 is TGTGCCAGCAGCAAAACGTTTAGGAGGTATGGCTACACCTTC. The chain combines TRBV21-1 with TRBJ1-2. TRBV21-1 is a recognized pseudogene. The CDR3 consists of 14 residues.

The J gene is TRBJ2-7, the V gene TRBV5-1; TRBD1 agrees at 8 bases. The ends lost 5 bases at V and 2 bases at J; junction bases unmatched: 6. This CDR3 is 14 amino acids long. Germline V gene lookup returns CDR1 SGHRS and CDR2 YFSETQ. The CDR3 region is CASSSTGGPYEQYF. CDR3 in DNA: TGCGCCAGCAGTTCCACAGGGGGTCCCTACGAGCAGTACTTC.

This chain uses TRBV9 with TRBJ1-1; 7 nucleotides line up with TRBD1. The V gene end was trimmed by 4 bases and the J gene end by 0 bases; junction bases not matched to a gene: 6. Looked up from germline, CDR1 is SGDLS and CDR2 is YYNGEE. The CDR3 totals 15 residues. The CDR3 protein is CASSSRQGLNTEAFF. CDR3 nucleotides: TGTGCCAGCAGCTCAAGACAGGGTCTGAACACTGAAGCTTTCTTT.

CDR3 nucleotide sequence: TGTGCCAGCAGCGTCGGGGGGAGTTCACCCCTCCACTTT. Its protein product is CASSVGGSSPLHF. The chain combines TRBV9 with TRBJ1-6, with D tentatively TRBD1 (5 bases). Germline V gene lookup returns CDR1 SGDLS and CDR2 YYNGEE. This CDR3 is 13 amino acids long. The V end lost 2 bases, the J end lost 9 bases, and 9 bases lay between the germline ends.

The V and J genes are TRBV7-9 and TRBJ1-2; TRBD1 matches 7 bases. Looked up from germline, CDR1 is SEHNR and CDR2 is FQNEAQ (reference sequence). CDR3 size: 14 residues. J was trimmed by 8 bases and V by 1 base; bases with no gene match: 7. The chain's CDR3 is CASSLVRGGFGYTF. The CDR3 coding sequence is TGTGCCAGCAGCTTAGTCAGGGGGGGTTTCGGCTACACCTTC.

The chain joins TRBV30 to TRBJ1-4, with TRBD1 matching 8 bases. Germline V lookup: CDR1 GTSNPN, CDR2 SVGIG (reference sequence). The CDR3 is 11 residues long. Germline trimming cut 5 bases from V and 7 bases from J; bases unmatched to any gene: 0. CDR3 nucleotides: TGTGCCTGGGGACAGGGTGAAAAACTGTTTTTT. This encodes CAWGQGEKLFF.

This clone was counted only a few times. The chain employs TRBV10-3 and TRBJ2-7, with 7 positions matching TRBD1. The CDR3 runs to 14 residues. J was trimmed by 1 base and V by 3 bases; bases with no gene match: 3. Germline V lookup: CDR1 ENHRY, CDR2 SYGVKD. The CDR3 DNA sequence: TGTGCCATCAGTGAAGGGACAGCTTCCTACGAGCAGTACTTC. Protein sequence: CAISEGTASYEQYF.

This sequence joins TRBV25-1 and TRBJ2-3; the match to TRBD2 covers 11 bases. This CDR3 is 16 amino acids long. After removal of 8 bases from V and 2 bases from J, the junction contained 9 bases not matched to a gene. Per germline, CDR1 MGHDK and CDR2 SYGVNS. The DNA for the CDR3 is TGTGCCAGCGAAAGACAGACTAGCGGGGCCACAGATACGCAGTATTTT. This gives the protein CASERQTSGATDTQYF.

The chain is built from TRBV7-2 and TRBJ2-2; D unresolved. V gave up 2 bases and J gave up 2 bases, with 3 bases separating them. The CDR3 covers 13 residues. Germline V gene lookup returns CDR1 SGHTA and CDR2 FQGNSA. Here the CDR3 DNA reads TGTGCCAGCAGCTTACCAAACACCGGGGAGCTGTTTTTT. This translates into CASSLPNTGELFF.

The CDR3 DNA reads as TGTGCCAGTCACCCGGGACAGGGGGTCGGTGGCACCGGGGAGCTGTTTTTT. The encoded protein is CASHPGQGVGGTGELFF. This chain joins TRBV10-3 and TRBJ2-2; TRBD1 matches 11 bases. Germline lookup yields CDR1 ENHRY and CDR2 SYGVKD. V dropped 10 bases and J dropped 4; count of bases not matched to a gene: 14. This CDR3 is 17 amino acids long.

This chain joins TRBV29-1 and TRBJ2-7, with 12 positions matching TRBD1. The length of the CDR3 is 14 residues. Trimming took 1 base from V and 5 from J; bases not matched to a gene: 3. Germline V CDR1 and CDR2: SQVTM, ANQGSEA. DNA for the CDR3: TGCAGCGTTGAAGGGGGACAGGGGGCCGACGAGCAGTACTTC. This gives the protein CSVEGGQGADEQYF.

The V and J genes are TRBV7-2 and TRBJ2-7; TRBD2 aligns across 10 bases. CDR3 length: 15 residues. Germline V gives CDR1 SGHTA, CDR2 FQGNSA. J lost 4 bases, V lost 5 bases, and 8 bases had no gene match. The CDR3 loop reads CASSPTSGAGYEQYF. In nucleotides, the CDR3 is TGTGCCAGCAGCCCCACTAGCGGGGCCGGATACGAGCAGTACTTC.

V gene TRBV5-5 combines with J gene TRBJ2-3; 10 bases map to TRBD1. Germline V gene lookup returns CDR1 SGHKS and CDR2 YYEKEE (reference sequence). With V trimmed by 4 bases and J by 3 bases, 8 bases remained unmatched. This CDR3 contains 16 residues. CDR3: CASSPRQGASTDTQYF. The CDR3 coding sequence is TGTGCCAGCAGCCCGAGACAGGGGGCGAGTACAGATACGCAGTATTTT.

The chain uses TRBV4-2 and TRBJ1-2; no clear D. CDR1 is LGHNA and CDR2 is YNFKEQ in the germline V gene. Trimming took off 0 bases at V and 2 bases at J, with 10 bases between the two ends. This CDR3 region has 15 residues. CDR3 nucleotide sequence: TGTGCCAGCAGCCAAGAAGGGATGGGGAACTATGGCTACACCTTC. Protein sequence: CASSQEGMGNYGYTF.

This chain links TRBV27 with TRBJ2-2, with 9 bases identical to TRBD1. The CDR3 is 17 amino acids. Germline loops: CDR1 MNHEY, CDR2 SMNVEV (reference sequence). Unmatched junction bases numbered 5, after V lost 3 bases and J lost 0 bases. The CDR3 reads CASSFDRGFANTGELFF. The CDR3 bases are TGTGCCAGCAGTTTCGACAGGGGGTTCGCGAACACCGGGGAGCTGTTTTTT.

The CDR3 DNA is TGTGCCAGTAGCCCCCTCGGGTACAATGAGCAGTTCTTC. Translating it yields CASSPLGYNEQFF. This chain uses TRBV19 with TRBJ2-1; D not resolved. The CDR3 is 13 residues long. From germline, CDR1 is LNHDA and CDR2 SQIVND (reference sequence). Trimming left V 6 bases short and J 4 bases short, with 10 bases between.

The V gene is TRBV11-1, the J gene TRBJ1-4; D unresolved. This CDR3 is 16 amino acids long. Trimming pared 2 bases from V and 7 bases from J, leaving 17 bases between. Germline CDR1 reads SGHAT; CDR2 reads FQDESV (reference sequence). The CDR3 nucleotides read TGTGCCAGCAGCTTAATCGGTGACCCGGGCGGTGAAAAACTGTTTTTT. It codes for CASSLIGDPGGEKLFF.

As DNA, the CDR3 is TGTGCCAGCAGCCCTCGGATAGGAAATTCACCCCTCCACTTT. Translation gives CASSPRIGNSPLHF. This chain connects TRBV5-4 to TRBJ1-6; no clear D gene. CDR1 and CDR2 (germline): SGHNT, YYREEE (reference sequence). Between the trimmed V and J ends, which lost 4 bases and 7 bases, there was a span of 12 bases. CDR3 length: 14 residues.

The V and J genes are TRBV7-9 and TRBJ2-5; D unresolved. This CDR3 spans 16 amino acids. V lost 4 bases to trimming and J lost 7 bases, with 22 bases between them. The V gene's germline CDR1 is SEHNR and CDR2 FQNEAQ (reference sequence). CDR3 residues: CASSSTQTASLLTQYF. In nucleotides, the CDR3 is TGTGCCAGCAGCTCAACCCAGACCGCATCTTTGTTGACCCAGTACTTC. Using reference TRBV7-9 and TRBJ2-5 for the parts outside the CDR3, the full variable domain is DTGVSQNPRHKITKRGQNVTFRCDPISEHNRLYWYRQTLGQGPEFLTYFQNEAQLEKSRLLSDRFSAERPKGSFSTLEIQRTEQGDSAMYLCASSSTQTASLLTQYFGPGTRLLVL.

V gene TRBV7-9 combines with J gene TRBJ2-5; D is undetermined. This CDR3 is built from 15 residues. With 1 base removed from V and 5 bases from J, the gap between germline ends came to 14 bases. Germline CDR1 SEHNR, CDR2 FQNEAQ (reference sequence). CDR3 region: CASSLGYGGTETQYF. CDR3 sequence (DNA): TGTGCCAGCAGCTTAGGGTACGGTGGTACGGAGACCCAGTACTTC.

This clone was observed a handful of times. The chain recombines TRBV29-1 with TRBJ2-1; TRBD2 aligns across 8 bases. Germline CDR1 reads SQVTM; CDR2 reads ANQGSEA. CDR3 length: 12 amino acids. V was clipped by 6 bases and J by 6 bases; unmatched bases: 4. The CDR3 loop reads CSVRGGPNEQFF. In nucleotides, the CDR3 is TGCAGCGTACGGGGGGGCCCCAATGAGCAGTTCTTC.

The V gene is TRBV19, the J gene TRBJ1-5; D gene unclear. The CDR3 covers 15 residues. Per the germline V gene, CDR1 is LNHDA and CDR2 is SQIVND (reference sequence). Trimming left V 9 bases short and J 3 bases short, with 18 bases between. The CDR3 sequence: CASKGLHLDNQPQHF. The CDR3 DNA reads as TGTGCCAGCAAGGGCCTCCATCTTGACAATCAGCCCCAGCATTTT.

This clone showed up just a few times. The V and J genes are TRBV19 and TRBJ1-6; 9 bases fit TRBD1. The trim removed 6 bases at V and 9 bases at J, leaving 6 bases unmatched. The CDR3 is 14 residues long. CDR1 and CDR2 (germline): LNHDA, SQIVND (reference sequence). CDR3 region: CASSTGQGASPLHF. In DNA, the CDR3 is TGTGCCAGTAGCACGGGACAGGGCGCTTCACCCCTCCACTTT.

The V call is TRBV5-1, the J call TRBJ1-1; a weak D match, TRBD1 (5 bases). V shed 4 bases and J shed 1 base, with 11 bases lying between them. Germline V gene lookup returns CDR1 SGHRS and CDR2 YFSETQ. The length of the CDR3 is 14 residues. CDR3 in DNA: TGCGCCAGCAGCAGAGGGACCGAGAACACTGAAGCTTTCTTT. It codes for CASSRGTENTEAFF.

This clone was counted only a few times. The genes are TRBV28 and TRBJ1-3; D unresolved. CDR1 MDHEN and CDR2 SYDVKM come from the germline V gene. V was clipped by 5 bases and J by 0 bases, with 5 bases between them. The CDR3 is made up of 13 amino acids. This chain's CDR3 is CASSPTSGNTIYF. The DNA for the CDR3 is TGTGCCAGCAGTCCCACCTCTGGAAACACCATATATTTT.

The chain uses TRBV30 and TRBJ2-7; D may match TRBD1 or TRBD2 (5 bases each). Germline assignment: CDR1 GTSNPN and CDR2 SVGIG (reference sequence). The V gene lost 4 bases and the J gene lost 2 bases, with 12 bases spanning the gap. This CDR3 has 13 residues. The DNA of the CDR3 is TGTGCCTGGACTAGAGGGGTCACCTACGAGCAGTACTTC. It is translated as CAWTRGVTYEQYF.

The rearrangement joins TRBV6-1 to TRBJ2-5; D gene uncertain. This CDR3 is 11 amino acids long. Per germline, CDR1 MNHNS and CDR2 SASEGT. Between the trimmed V and J ends, which lost 2 bases and 5 bases, there was a span of 3 bases. Here the CDR3 DNA reads TGTGCCAGCAGTGAATCGGAGACCCAGTACTTC. This translates into CASSESETQYF.

V and J are TRBV7-3 and TRBJ2-2; TRBD1 aligns across 8 bases. CDR3 length equals 14 residues. V lost 5 bases and J lost 5; bases outside the gene matches: 4. Germline V CDR1 and CDR2: SGHTA, FQGTGA. This CDR3 reads CASSADRGTGELFF. Written as DNA, the CDR3 is TGTGCCAGCAGCGCCGACAGGGGAACCGGGGAGCTGTTTTTT.

V and J are TRBV5-1 and TRBJ2-1; 10 bases agree with TRBD1. V dropped 0 bases and J dropped 9; count of bases not matched to a gene: 6. Germline V gene data show CDR1 as SGHRS and CDR2 as YFSETQ. The CDR3 is made up of 15 amino acids. The CDR3 DNA follows: TGCGCCAGCAGCTTGGCGGGACAGGGGCCCGGTGAGCAGTTCTTC. Translation: CASSLAGQGPGEQFF.

The chain couples TRBV5-1 to TRBJ2-7, with D possibly being TRBD1 or TRBD2 (5 bases each). CDR1 SGHRS and CDR2 YFSETQ come from the germline V gene. This CDR3 has 14 residues. Trimming took off 7 bases at V and 0 bases at J, with 14 bases between the two ends. The CDR3 loop is CASGRDGYSYEQYF. In nucleotides, the CDR3 is TGCGCCAGCGGCCGGGACGGTTACTCCTACGAGCAGTACTTC.

The genes are TRBV18 and TRBJ1-2; 7 nucleotides align to TRBD1. V was pared by 1 base and J by 2 bases, with 1 base of the junction left unmatched. The germline V gene has CDR1 KGHSH and CDR2 LQKENI. This CDR3 spans 14 amino acids. The CDR3, as DNA: TGTGCCAGCTCACCACAGGGACAGAACTATGGCTACACCTTC. It codes for CASSPQGQNYGYTF.

The chain combines TRBV7-8 with TRBJ1-2; TRBD1 matches 8 bases. The germline V gene has CDR1 SGHVS and CDR2 FQNEAQ. Trimming at V came to 5 bases and at J to 7 bases, leaving 6 bases not matched to a gene. The CDR3 contains 13 residues. The CDR3 DNA reads as TGTGCCAGCAGCGTACAGGGGGTTGGTGGCTACACCTTC. It encodes CASSVQGVGGYTF.